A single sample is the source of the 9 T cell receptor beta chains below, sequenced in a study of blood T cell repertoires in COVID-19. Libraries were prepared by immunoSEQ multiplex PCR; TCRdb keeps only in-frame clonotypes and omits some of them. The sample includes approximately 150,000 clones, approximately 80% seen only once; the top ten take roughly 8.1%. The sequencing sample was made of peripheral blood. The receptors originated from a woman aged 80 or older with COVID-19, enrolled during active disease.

The CDR3 loop is CASCRDSGANVLTF. CDR3 coding DNA: TGTGCCAGCTGTCGGGACTCTGGGGCCAACGTCCTGACTTTC. This rearrangement joins TRBV2 to TRBJ2-6; perhaps TRBD2 as D (5 bases). This CDR3 spans 14 amino acids. Trimming left V 8 bases short and J 0 bases short, with 8 bases between. Germline assignment: CDR1 SNHLY and CDR2 FYNNEI.

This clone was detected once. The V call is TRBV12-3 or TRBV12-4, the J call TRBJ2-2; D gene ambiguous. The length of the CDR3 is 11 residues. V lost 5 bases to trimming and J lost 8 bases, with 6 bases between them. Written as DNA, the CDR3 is TGTGCCAGCAGTGGGCTGGGGGAGCTGTTTTTT. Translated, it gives CASSGLGELFF.

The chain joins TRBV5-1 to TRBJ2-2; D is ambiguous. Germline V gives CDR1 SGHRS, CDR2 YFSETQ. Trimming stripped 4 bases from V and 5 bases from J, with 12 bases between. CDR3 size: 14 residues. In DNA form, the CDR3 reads TGCGCCAGCAGCCAACCCGGCAGGACCGGGGAGCTGTTTTTT. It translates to CASSQPGRTGELFF.

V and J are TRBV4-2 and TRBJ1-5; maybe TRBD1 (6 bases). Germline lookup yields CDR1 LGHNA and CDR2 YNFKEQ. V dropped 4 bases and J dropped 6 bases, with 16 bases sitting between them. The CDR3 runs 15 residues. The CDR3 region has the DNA TGTGCCAGCAGCCGAGAACAGGGCGCGGGTCAGCCCCAGCATTTT. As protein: CASSREQGAGQPQHF.

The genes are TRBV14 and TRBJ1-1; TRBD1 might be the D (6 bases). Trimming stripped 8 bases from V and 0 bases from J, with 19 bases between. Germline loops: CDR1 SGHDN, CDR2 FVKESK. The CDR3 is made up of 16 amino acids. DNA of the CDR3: TGTGCCAGCGCGAGAGGGACACAGAGCTTGAACACTGAAGCTTTCTTT. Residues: CASARGTQSLNTEAFF.

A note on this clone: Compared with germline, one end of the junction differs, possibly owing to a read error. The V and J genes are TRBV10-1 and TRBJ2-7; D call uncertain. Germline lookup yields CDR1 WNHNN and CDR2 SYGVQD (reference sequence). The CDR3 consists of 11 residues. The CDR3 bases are TGCGCCAGCCGTGAGGTCGACGAGCAGTACTTC. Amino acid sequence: CASREVDEQYF.

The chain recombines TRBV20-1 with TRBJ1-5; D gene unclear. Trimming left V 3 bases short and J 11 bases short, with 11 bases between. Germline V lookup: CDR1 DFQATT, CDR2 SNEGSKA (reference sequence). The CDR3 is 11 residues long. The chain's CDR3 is CSARSDLAQHF. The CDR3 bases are TGCAGTGCTAGGAGTGACTTGGCCCAGCATTTT.

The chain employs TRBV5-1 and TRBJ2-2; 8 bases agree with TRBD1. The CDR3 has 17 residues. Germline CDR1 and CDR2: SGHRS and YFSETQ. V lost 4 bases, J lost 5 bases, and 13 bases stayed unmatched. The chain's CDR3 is CASSTGPGGIFTGELFF. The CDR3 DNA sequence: TGCGCCAGCAGCACAGGGCCAGGGGGCATCTTTACCGGGGAGCTGTTTTTT.

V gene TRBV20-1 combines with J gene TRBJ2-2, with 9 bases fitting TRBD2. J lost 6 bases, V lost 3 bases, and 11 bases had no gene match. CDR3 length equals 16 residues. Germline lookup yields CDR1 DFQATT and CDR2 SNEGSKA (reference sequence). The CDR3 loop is CSASHRSGGWPGELFF. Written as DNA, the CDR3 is TGCAGTGCTAGTCATCGTAGCGGGGGTTGGCCCGGGGAGCTGTTTTTT.